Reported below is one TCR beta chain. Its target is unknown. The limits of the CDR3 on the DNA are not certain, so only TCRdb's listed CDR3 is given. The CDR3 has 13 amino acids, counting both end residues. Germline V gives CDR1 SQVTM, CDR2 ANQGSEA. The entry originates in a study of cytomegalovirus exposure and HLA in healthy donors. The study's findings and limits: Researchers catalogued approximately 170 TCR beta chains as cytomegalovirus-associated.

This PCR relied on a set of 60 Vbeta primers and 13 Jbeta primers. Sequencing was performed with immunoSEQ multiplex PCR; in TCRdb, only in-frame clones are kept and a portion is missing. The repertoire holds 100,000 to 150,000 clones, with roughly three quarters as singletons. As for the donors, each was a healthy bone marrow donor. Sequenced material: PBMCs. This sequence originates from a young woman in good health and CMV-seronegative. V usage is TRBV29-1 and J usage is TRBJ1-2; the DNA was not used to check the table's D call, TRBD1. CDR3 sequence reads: CSVHREANYGCTF.